The rows below give T cell receptor beta chains drawn from one sample of a study of early T cells in non-severe SARS-CoV-2 infection. TCRdb passed the 5' RACE reads through MiXCR, listing each CDR3 protein once. The repertoire has over 50,000 distinct CDR3 sequences, around 13% of them found once; the top ten carry about 3%. The sequencing input was whole blood. The receptors come from an adult who was a healthcare worker with PCR-confirmed SARS-CoV-2 infection or an uninfected control (not recorded which). The CDR3 runs from the conserved cysteine through the conserved F or W. The D gene is left open where the match is weak. Size is omitted from some rows. Given values are once, few, many or a class for expanded clones.

size	D	V	J	CDR3	DNA
many	TRBD1	TRBV4-2	TRBJ1-1	CASSSLTVRQGGNTEAFF	TGTGCCAGCAGCTCGCTGACGGTGCGGCAGGGGGGGAATACTGAAGCTTTCTTT
few	TRBD2	TRBV7-4	TRBJ2-7	CASSLQRAPGLAVLYEQYF	TGTGCCAGCAGCTTACAGCGGGCCCCGGGACTAGCGGTTCTCTACGAGCAGTACTTC
many	TRBD2	TRBV6-2/TRBV6-3	TRBJ2-1	CASSDPSGSPYNEQFF	TGTGCCAGCAGTGACCCTAGCGGGAGTCCCTACAATGAGCAGTTCTTC
few	-	TRBV19	TRBJ1-5	CASRDRGSSNQPQHF	TGTGCCAGTAGGGATAGAGGCAGCAGCAATCAGCCCCAGCATTTT
-	-	TRBV28	TRBJ2-2	CASSPTGEGGELFF	TGTGCCAGCAGCCCGACAGGGGAGGGCGGGGAGCTGTTTTTT
few	-	TRBV3-1	TRBJ2-1	CATRGGPPRDYEQFF	TGTGCCACCCGAGGGGGCCCGCCCCGGGACTATGAGCAGTTCTTC
many	-	TRBV2	TRBJ2-3	CASSHSLPTDTQYF	TGTGCCAGCAGTCACAGCCTGCCCACAGATACGCAGTATTTT
-	TRBD2	TRBV18	TRBJ2-1	CASSPLLADYNEQFF	TGTGCCAGCTCACCACTTCTAGCGGACTACAATGAGCAGTTCTTC
many	-	TRBV3-1	TRBJ1-1	CASSLYGGGTEAFF	TGTGCCAGCAGCCTGTATGGGGGTGGCACTGAAGCTTTCTTT
many	-	TRBV2	TRBJ2-7	CASSGDLAQVHYEQYF	TGTGCCAGCAGTGGGGACTTGGCGCAGGTCCATTACGAGCAGTACTTC
many	TRBD2	TRBV6-6	TRBJ2-1	CASSYTSGRAGNEQFF	TGTGCCAGCAGTTACACCAGCGGGAGGGCCGGGAATGAGCAGTTCTTC